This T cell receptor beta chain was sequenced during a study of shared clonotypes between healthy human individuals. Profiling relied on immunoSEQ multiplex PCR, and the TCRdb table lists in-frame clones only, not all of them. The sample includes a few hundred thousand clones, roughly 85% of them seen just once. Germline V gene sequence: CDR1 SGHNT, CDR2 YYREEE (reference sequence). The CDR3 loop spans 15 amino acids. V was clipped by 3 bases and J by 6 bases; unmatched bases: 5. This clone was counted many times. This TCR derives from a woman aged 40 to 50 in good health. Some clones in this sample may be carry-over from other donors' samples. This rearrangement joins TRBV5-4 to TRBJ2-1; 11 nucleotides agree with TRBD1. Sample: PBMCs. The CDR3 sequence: CASSSGQGAFNEQFF. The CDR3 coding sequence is TGTGCCAGCAGCTCTGGACAGGGGGCTTTCAATGAGCAGTTCTTC.